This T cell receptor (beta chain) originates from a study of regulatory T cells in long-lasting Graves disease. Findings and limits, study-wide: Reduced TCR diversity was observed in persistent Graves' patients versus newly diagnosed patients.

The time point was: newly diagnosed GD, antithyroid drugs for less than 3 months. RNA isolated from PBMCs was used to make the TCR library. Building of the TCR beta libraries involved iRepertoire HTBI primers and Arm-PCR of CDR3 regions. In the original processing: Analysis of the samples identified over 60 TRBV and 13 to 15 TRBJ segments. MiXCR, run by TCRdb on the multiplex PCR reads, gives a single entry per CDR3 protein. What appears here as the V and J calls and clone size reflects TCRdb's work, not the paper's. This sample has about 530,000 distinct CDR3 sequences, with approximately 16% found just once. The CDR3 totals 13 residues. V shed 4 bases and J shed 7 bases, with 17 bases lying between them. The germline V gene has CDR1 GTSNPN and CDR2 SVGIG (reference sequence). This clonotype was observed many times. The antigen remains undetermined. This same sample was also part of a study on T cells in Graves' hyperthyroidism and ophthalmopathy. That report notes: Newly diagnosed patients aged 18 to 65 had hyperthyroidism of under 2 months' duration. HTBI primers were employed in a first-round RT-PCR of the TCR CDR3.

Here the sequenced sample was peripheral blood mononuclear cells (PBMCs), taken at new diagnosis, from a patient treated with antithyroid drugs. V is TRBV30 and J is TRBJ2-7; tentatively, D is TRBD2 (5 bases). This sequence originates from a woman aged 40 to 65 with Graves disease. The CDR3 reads CAWMSGSGWEQYF. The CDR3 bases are TGTGCCTGGATGTCGGGATCGGGTTGGGAGCAGTACTTC.